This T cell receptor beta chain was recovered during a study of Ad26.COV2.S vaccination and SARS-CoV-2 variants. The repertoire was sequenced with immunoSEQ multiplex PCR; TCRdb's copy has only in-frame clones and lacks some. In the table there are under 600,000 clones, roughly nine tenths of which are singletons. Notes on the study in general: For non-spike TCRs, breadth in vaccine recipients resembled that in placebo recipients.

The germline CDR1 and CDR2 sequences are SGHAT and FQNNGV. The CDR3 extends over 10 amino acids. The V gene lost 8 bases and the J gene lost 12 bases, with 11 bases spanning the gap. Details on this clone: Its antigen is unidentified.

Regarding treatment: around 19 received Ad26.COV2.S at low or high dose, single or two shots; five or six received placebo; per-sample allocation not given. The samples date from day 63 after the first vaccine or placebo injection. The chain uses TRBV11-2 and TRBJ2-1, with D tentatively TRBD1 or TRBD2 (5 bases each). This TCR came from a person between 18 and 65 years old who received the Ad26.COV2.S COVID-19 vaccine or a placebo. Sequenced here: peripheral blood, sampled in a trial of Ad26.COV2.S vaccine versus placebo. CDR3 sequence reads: CASGGVGQFF. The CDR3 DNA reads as TGTGCCAGCGGGGGAGTTGGGCAGTTCTTC.